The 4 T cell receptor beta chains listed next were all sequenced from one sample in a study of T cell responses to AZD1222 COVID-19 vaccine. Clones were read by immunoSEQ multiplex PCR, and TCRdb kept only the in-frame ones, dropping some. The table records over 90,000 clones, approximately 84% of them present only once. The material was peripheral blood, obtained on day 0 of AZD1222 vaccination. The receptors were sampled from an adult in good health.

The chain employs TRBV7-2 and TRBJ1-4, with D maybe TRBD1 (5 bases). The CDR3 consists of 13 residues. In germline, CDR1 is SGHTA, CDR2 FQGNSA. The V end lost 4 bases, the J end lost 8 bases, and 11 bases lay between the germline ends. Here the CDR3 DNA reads TGTGCCAGCAGCTCCAGGGAGGGCGAAAAACTGTTTTTT. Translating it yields CASSSREGEKLFF.

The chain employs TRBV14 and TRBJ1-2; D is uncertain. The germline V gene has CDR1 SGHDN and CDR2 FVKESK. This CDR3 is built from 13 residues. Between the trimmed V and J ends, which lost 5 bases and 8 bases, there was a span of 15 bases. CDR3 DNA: TGTGCCAGCAGCTTCCCTAACTCAGGAGGCTACACCTTC. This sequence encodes CASSFPNSGGYTF. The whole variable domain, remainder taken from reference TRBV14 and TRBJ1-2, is EAGVTQFPSHSVIEKGQTVTLRCDPISGHDNLYWYRRVMGKEIKFLLHFVKESKQDESGMPNNRFLAERTGGTYSTLKVQPAELEDSGVYFCASSFPNSGGYTFGSGTRLTVV.

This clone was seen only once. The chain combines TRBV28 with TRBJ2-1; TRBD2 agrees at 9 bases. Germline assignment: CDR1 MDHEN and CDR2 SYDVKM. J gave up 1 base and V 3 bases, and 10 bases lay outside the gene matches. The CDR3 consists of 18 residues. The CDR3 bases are TGTGCCAGCAGTTTTAGGCTAGCGGGGTTTGGGTCCTACAATGAGCAGTTCTTC. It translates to CASSFRLAGFGSYNEQFF.

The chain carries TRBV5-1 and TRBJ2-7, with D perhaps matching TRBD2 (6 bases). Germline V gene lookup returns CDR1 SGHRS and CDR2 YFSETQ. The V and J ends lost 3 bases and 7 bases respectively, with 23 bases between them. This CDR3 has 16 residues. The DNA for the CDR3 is TGCGCCAGCAGCTCCACAACTAGCCCTTCACTCTCAGAGCAGTACTTC. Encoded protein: CASSSTTSPSLSEQYF.